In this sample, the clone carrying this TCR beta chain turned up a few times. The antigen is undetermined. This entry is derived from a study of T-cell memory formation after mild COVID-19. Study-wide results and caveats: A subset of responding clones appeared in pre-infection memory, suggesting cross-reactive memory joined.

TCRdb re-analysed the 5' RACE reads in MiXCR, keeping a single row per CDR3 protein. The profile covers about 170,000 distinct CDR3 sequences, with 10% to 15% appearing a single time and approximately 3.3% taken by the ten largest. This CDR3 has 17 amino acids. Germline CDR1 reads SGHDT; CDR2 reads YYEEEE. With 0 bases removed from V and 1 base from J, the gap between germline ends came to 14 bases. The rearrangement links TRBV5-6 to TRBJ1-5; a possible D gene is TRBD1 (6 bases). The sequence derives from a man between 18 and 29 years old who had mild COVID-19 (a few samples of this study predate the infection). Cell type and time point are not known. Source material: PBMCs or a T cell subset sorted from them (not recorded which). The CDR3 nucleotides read TGTGCCAGCAGCTTGGCCCCAGGGGCAGTAAGCAATCAGCCCCAGCATTTT. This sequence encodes CASSLAPGAVSNQPQHF.